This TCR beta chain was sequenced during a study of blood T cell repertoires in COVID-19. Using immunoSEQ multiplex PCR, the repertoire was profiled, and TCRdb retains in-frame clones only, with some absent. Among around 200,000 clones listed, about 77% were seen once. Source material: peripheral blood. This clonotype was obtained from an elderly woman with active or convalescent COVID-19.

The CDR3 sequence is CASSRDRVSETQYF. DNA for the CDR3: TGTGCCAGCAGTCGGGACAGGGTTTCGGAGACCCAGTACTTC. The J gene is TRBJ2-5, the V gene TRBV2; 9 bases fit TRBD1. Germline-derived CDR1 and CDR2 are SNHLY and FYNNEI. This CDR3 is built from 14 residues. With V trimmed by 5 bases and J by 5 bases, 6 bases remained unmatched.